The 15 T cell receptor beta chains reported below all come from one sample, sequenced in a study of regulatory T cells in long-lasting Graves disease. According to the study, TCR beta libraries were built with iRepertoire HTBI primers and CDR3-region Arm-PCR. TCRdb re-called the multiplex PCR reads through MiXCR, storing one row per CDR3 protein. This table holds under 250,000 distinct CDR3 sequences, approximately 19% found once. Time point of the sample: newly diagnosed GD, antithyroid drugs for less than 3 months. Isolated PBMC RNA provided the starting material for the TCR library. These data were likewise used in another study, on T cells in Graves' hyperthyroidism and ophthalmopathy.

The source was peripheral blood mononuclear cells (PBMCs), collected at new diagnosis, from a patient treated with antithyroid drugs. These TCRs come from a woman aged 25 to 39 with Graves disease.

This rearrangement joins TRBV7-9 to TRBJ2-4; D tentatively fits TRBD1 or TRBD2 (6 bases each). The germline V gene encodes CDR1 SEHNR and CDR2 FQNEAQ (reference sequence). The ends were cut back, 5 bases at V and 0 bases at J, with 17 bases in the middle. The CDR3 length is 17 residues. The CDR3 bases are TGTGCCAGCAGCGGAAACACAGGGACTCTAGCCAAAAACATTCAGTACTTC. Protein: CASSGNTGTLAKNIQYF. Full variable domain (remainder filled in from reference TRBV7-9 and TRBJ2-4): DTGVSQNPRHKITKRGQNVTFRCDPISEHNRLYWYRQTLGQGPEFLTYFQNEAQLEKSRLLSDRFSAERPKGSFSTLEIQRTEQGDSAMYLCASSGNTGTLAKNIQYFGAGTRLSVL.

The rearrangement joins TRBV27 to TRBJ2-2, with a tentative D call TRBD2 (7 bases). CDR1 MNHEY and CDR2 SMNVEV come from the germline V gene (reference sequence). The ends were cut back, 7 bases at V and 4 bases at J, with 19 bases in the middle. The CDR3 runs 16 residues. Here the CDR3 DNA reads TGTGCCAGCACTCAATGGGGGGGCGGCGGCACCGGGGAGCTGTTTTTT. Encoded protein: CASTQWGGGGTGELFF.

The sample holds many counts of this clonotype. This chain links TRBV7-8 with TRBJ1-5, with TRBD1 matching 9 bases. The CDR3 is made up of 17 amino acids. In germline, CDR1 is SGHVS, CDR2 FQNEAQ. Unmatched junction bases numbered 11, after V lost 2 bases and J lost 6 bases. The CDR3 sequence is CASSLFSPTGGGQPQHF. The CDR3 bases are TGTGCCAGCAGCTTATTCTCCCCTACAGGGGGCGGTCAGCCCCAGCATTTT.

The chain combines TRBV19 with TRBJ2-2, with 14 bases fitting TRBD2. V was pared by 2 bases and J by 4 bases, with 3 bases of the junction left unmatched. Germline V CDR1 and CDR2: LNHDA, SQIVND (reference sequence). The CDR3 spans 17 residues. The CDR3 region is CASSIRTSGGRTGELFF. CDR3 DNA: TGTGCCAGTAGTATACGGACTAGCGGGGGGCGCACCGGGGAGCTGTTTTTT. Full variable domain (remainder filled in from reference TRBV19 and TRBJ2-2): DGGITQSPKYLFRKEGQNVTLSCEQNLNHDAMYWYRQDPGQGLRLIYYSQIVNDFQKGDIAEGYSVSREKKESFPLTVTSAQKNPTAFYLCASSIRTSGGRTGELFFGEGSRLTVL.

This clonotype was detected ten times or more. The rearrangement uses TRBV2 and TRBJ2-5; D uncertain. The assigned J gene may be wrong: the sequence end matches TRBJ2-1 better. The V gene's germline CDR1 is SNHLY and CDR2 FYNNEI. This CDR3 region has 13 residues. The CDR3 nucleotides are TGTGCCAGCAGTCTGGATGCTATCAATGAGCAGTTCTTC. Its protein product is CASSLDAINEQFF.

This clonotype was observed at least ten times. This sequence joins TRBV5-5 and TRBJ2-4, with a weak D call TRBD2 (7 bases). The CDR3 sequence is 14 residues long. Trimming removed 5 bases from V and 9 bases from J, with 18 bases in between. Germline values: CDR1 SGHKS, CDR2 YYEKEE (reference sequence). The CDR3 DNA is TGTGCCAGCAGGGCCGGCGGGGGCCAGGGCATTCAGTACTTC. Translated, it gives CASRAGGGQGIQYF.

In this sample, this clonotype turned up many times. V and J are TRBV10-2 and TRBJ1-6; no definite D call. The CDR3 spans 13 residues. Looked up from germline, CDR1 is WSHSY and CDR2 is SAAADI. Trimming took off 3 bases at V and 6 bases at J, with 6 bases between the two ends. This CDR3 reads CASSDAVNSPLHF. The CDR3, as DNA: TGCGCCAGCAGTGACGCAGTTAATTCACCCCTCCACTTT.

At least ten counts were recorded for this clonotype. V usage is TRBV28 and J usage is TRBJ2-1, with D perhaps TRBD1 (6 bases). Germline V gene lookup returns CDR1 MDHEN and CDR2 SYDVKM. The CDR3 totals 17 residues. Trimming shortened V by 3 bases and J by 4 bases, and 19 bases separated the two germline ends. CDR3 region: CASSFSVGRQAYNEQFF. The CDR3 coding sequence is TGTGCCAGCAGTTTTAGTGTTGGTCGACAGGCTTACAATGAGCAGTTCTTC.

The rearrangement joins TRBV20-1 to TRBJ2-7, with 12 bases fitting TRBD2. V lost 3 bases and J lost 7; bases outside the gene matches: 7. Germline assignment: CDR1 DFQATT and CDR2 SNEGSKA (reference sequence). The CDR3 totals 14 residues. The CDR3 region is CSARKTSGSGEQYF. The DNA for the CDR3 is TGCAGTGCTAGGAAGACTAGCGGGAGTGGAGAGCAGTACTTC.

The chain carries TRBV27 and TRBJ2-3, with D maybe TRBD1 (6 bases). The germline V gene has CDR1 MNHEY and CDR2 SMNVEV (reference sequence). V was shortened by 6 bases and J by 4 bases, with 14 bases between the two germline ends. CDR3 size: 14 residues. The CDR3: CASRFRKGADTQYF. The CDR3 coding sequence is TGTGCCAGCAGGTTCCGGAAGGGGGCAGATACGCAGTATTTT.

This clonotype was recorded many times. The genes are TRBV6-1 and TRBJ2-1; 10 bases match TRBD1. Losses at the gene ends were 6 bases for V and 9 bases for J; bases not matched to a gene: 11. The CDR3 runs to 15 residues. The germline V gene encodes CDR1 MNHNS and CDR2 SASEGT. The CDR3 sequence: CASRVSRDRGIEQFF. CDR3 DNA sequence: TGTGCCAGCAGAGTCTCCCGGGACAGGGGAATTGAGCAGTTCTTC.

This clonotype was counted ten times or more. The chain employs TRBV7-8 and TRBJ2-7, with a possible D match to TRBD2 (5 bases). This CDR3 has 11 residues. CDR1 and CDR2 from the germline V gene are SGHVS and FQNEAQ. Trimming took off 4 bases at V and 7 bases at J, with 8 bases between the two ends. The CDR3: CASSSRREQYF. In nucleotides, the CDR3 is TGTGCCAGCAGCTCCCGGAGGGAGCAGTACTTC.

Of note for this clonotype: Without the conserved terminal phenylalanine or tryptophan, this CDR3 likely stems from a read error. This chain uses TRBV30 with TRBJ1-2; the match to TRBD1 covers 7 bases. J was trimmed by 6 bases and V by 4 bases; bases with no gene match: 8. CDR1 and CDR2 from the germline V gene are GTSNPN and SVGIG (reference sequence). The CDR3 spans 13 residues. The CDR3 region has the DNA TGTGCCTGGATCAGTGCGCAGGGGGATGGCTACACCTCC. This translates into CAWISAQGDGYTS.

This clonotype was observed at least ten times. This chain joins TRBV20-1 and TRBJ2-2; TRBD1 matches 7 bases. The CDR3 has 13 residues. Germline V gives CDR1 DFQATT, CDR2 SNEGSKA (reference sequence). With V trimmed by 2 bases and J by 6 bases, 3 bases remained unmatched. CDR3 amino acids: CSARNQGAGELFF. CDR3 DNA: TGCAGTGCTAGAAACCAGGGGGCCGGGGAGCTGTTTTTT.

This clonotype was recorded many times. A junction boundary mismatches the germline segment, possibly from a read error. The V and J genes are TRBV6-1 and TRBJ2-1; 10 bases map to TRBD2. Looked up from germline, CDR1 is MNHNS and CDR2 is SASEGT. CDR3 length equals 18 residues. Written as DNA, the CDR3 is TGTGCCAGCAGTGAAGGCAGGGGACTAGCGCTCTCCAACAATGAGCAGTTCTTC. As protein: CASSEGRGLALSNNEQFF.